Listed here are 15 T cell receptor beta chains from one sample, sequenced in a study of long-term antiretroviral therapy in people with HIV. Run at survey level, the immunoSEQ assay was version v3.0. The assay was immunoSEQ multiplex PCR, and TCRdb's table has in-frame clones only and misses some. The table has over 15,000 clones, more than 80% seen once; the top ten hold approximately 11%. Sequenced here: unsorted PBMCs, sampled 0.2 years after starting antiretroviral therapy. The origin of the receptors is a woman aged 40 to 50 with HIV.

V is TRBV27 and J is TRBJ1-2; D gene uncertain. The CDR3 contains 15 residues. Germline loops: CDR1 MNHEY, CDR2 SMNVEV (reference sequence). V was clipped by 0 bases and J by 4 bases, with 12 bases between them. The DNA for the CDR3 is TGTGCCAGCAGTTTATCCCGTACATGGGGCTATGGCTACACCTTC. It codes for CASSLSRTWGYGYTF.

This clone was observed a few times. The chain's CDR3 is CASMGESQHF. In DNA form, the CDR3 reads TGTGCCAGTATGGGAGAGTCCCAGCATTTT. The chain has TRBV19 and TRBJ1-5; D gene ambiguous. Germline CDR1 and CDR2: LNHDA and SQIVND (reference sequence). Trimming cost V 7 bases and J 11 bases, with 9 bases left between them. The CDR3 is 10 residues long.

This clone is a singleton in its sample. J is TRBJ2-7 and V is TRBV10-1; D gene ambiguous. The CDR3 is 12 residues long. The V end lost 0 bases, the J end lost 9 bases, and 9 bases lay between the germline ends. Germline V lookup: CDR1 WNHNN, CDR2 SYGVQD (reference sequence). As DNA, the CDR3 is TGCGCCAGCAGTGAGTCGTTGGGTGTGCAGTACTTC. It yields the protein CASSESLGVQYF.

In its sample, this clone ranks as medium-sized. The chain carries TRBV10-3 and TRBJ1-1; TRBD1 matches at 9 bases. The CDR3 length is 13 residues. Germline CDR1 is ENHRY and CDR2 is SYGVKD. The V and J ends lost 8 bases and 1 base, in that order; junction bases with no gene match: 2. The CDR3, as DNA: TGTGCCATCGAGGACAGGGGGAACACTGAAGCTTTCTTT. It encodes CAIEDRGNTEAFF.

V usage is TRBV11-1 and J usage is TRBJ1-2; D is uncertain. The CDR3 is made up of 13 amino acids. CDR1 and CDR2 (germline): SGHAT, FQDESV (reference sequence). V was pared by 1 base and J by 8 bases, with 11 bases between. This CDR3 reads CASSLDSGTGYTF. In DNA form, the CDR3 reads TGTGCCAGCAGCTTAGATTCGGGAACCGGCTACACCTTC.

V and J are TRBV6-5 and TRBJ1-1; 9 nucleotides line up with TRBD1. Germline V gene lookup returns CDR1 MNHEY and CDR2 SVGAGI. The CDR3 has 12 amino acids. The V gene end was trimmed by 6 bases and the J gene end by 4 bases; junction bases not matched to a gene: 0. The CDR3: CASRDRGTEAFF. CDR3 sequence (DNA): TGTGCCAGCAGGGACAGGGGCACTGAAGCTTTCTTT.

The chain carries TRBV5-1 and TRBJ2-1; 8 nucleotides agree with TRBD1. The CDR3 extends over 15 amino acids. The germline V gene encodes CDR1 SGHRS and CDR2 YFSETQ. The V segment lost 4 bases and the J segment 8 bases; nucleotides outside the gene matches: 11. The CDR3 reads CASSRGQGGVHEQFF. The CDR3 coding sequence is TGCGCCAGCAGCAGAGGACAGGGCGGGGTCCATGAGCAGTTCTTC.

The gene calls are TRBV30 and TRBJ1-1; D remains unclear. This CDR3 region has 13 residues. V shed 2 bases and J shed 2 bases, with 9 bases lying between them. Germline CDR1 GTSNPN, CDR2 SVGIG (reference sequence). The CDR3 loop reads CAWSPGGNTEAFF. CDR3 nucleotides: TGTGCCTGGAGTCCTGGCGGTAACACTGAAGCTTTCTTT.

V gene TRBV7-9 combines with J gene TRBJ1-1; D perhaps matches TRBD1 (6 bases). The germline V gene encodes CDR1 SEHNR and CDR2 FQNEAQ (reference sequence). This CDR3 contains 13 residues. The V end was cut by 2 bases, the J end by 10 bases, with 14 bases between. This CDR3 reads CASSLNRGHGAFF. The CDR3 DNA sequence: TGTGCCAGCAGCTTAAATAGGGGACATGGAGCTTTCTTT.

V and J are TRBV4-2 and TRBJ2-6; D is unclear. CDR1 and CDR2 (germline): LGHNA, YNFKEQ. Trimming took off 0 bases at V and 0 bases at J, with 6 bases between the two ends. The CDR3 is made up of 16 amino acids. This CDR3 reads CASSQDPTSGANVLTF. The DNA for the CDR3 is TGTGCCAGCAGCCAAGATCCCACCTCTGGGGCCAACGTCCTGACTTTC.

The CDR3 loop is CASSRGLNTEAFF. In DNA, the CDR3 is TGCGCCAGCAGTCGAGGATTGAACACTGAAGCTTTCTTT. J is TRBJ1-1 and V is TRBV10-2; the D is unclear. The V end was cut by 5 bases, the J end by 0 bases, with 7 bases between. Germline CDR1 is WSHSY and CDR2 is SAAADI. The CDR3 loop spans 13 amino acids.

The chain employs TRBV29-1 and TRBJ2-7; 11 bases are shared with TRBD1. V gave up 0 bases and J gave up 6 bases; unmatched junction bases: 1. Germline V CDR1 and CDR2: SQVTM, ANQGSEA. This CDR3 spans 13 amino acids. The CDR3 spells CSVEEGTGGEQYF. CDR3 in DNA: TGCAGCGTTGAAGAGGGGACAGGGGGCGAGCAGTACTTC.

This rearrangement joins TRBV5-4 to TRBJ1-2, with 7 bases fitting TRBD1. Trimming cost V 1 base and J 4 bases; bases outside gene matches: 13. Germline loops: CDR1 SGHNT, CDR2 YYREEE (reference sequence). CDR3 length: 17 amino acids. CDR3: CASSLSGTAYPFYGYTF. The CDR3 DNA sequence: TGTGCCAGCAGCTTGAGTGGGACAGCATATCCATTCTATGGCTACACCTTC.

There are a few counts of this clone. The V gene is TRBV27, the J gene TRBJ2-6; D not resolved. The V end was cut by 5 bases, the J end by 4 bases, with 12 bases between. Germline V CDR1 and CDR2: MNHEY, SMNVEV (reference sequence). The CDR3 is 15 residues long. The DNA for the CDR3 is TGTGCCAGCAGTGCACAGCGTGGCGGGGCCAACGTCCTGACTTTC. It codes for CASSAQRGGANVLTF. The whole variable domain, remainder taken from reference TRBV27 and TRBJ2-6, is EAQVTQNPRYLITVTGKKLTVTCSQNMNHEYMSWYRQDPGLGLRQIYYSMNVEVTDKGDVPEGYKVSRKEKRNFPLILESPSPNQTSLYFCASSAQRGGANVLTFGAGSRLTVL.

The CDR3 region has the DNA TGTGCCACCAGCAGAGATAGTGTCTCCTACGAGCAGTACTTC. It specifies CATSRDSVSYEQYF. This sequence joins TRBV15 and TRBJ2-7, with D unresolved. Germline CDR1 and CDR2: LNHNV and YYDKDF (reference sequence). The CDR3 totals 14 residues. Trimming took off 0 bases at V and 0 bases at J, with 6 bases between the two ends. The full variable domain, rest sourced from reference TRBV15 and TRBJ2-7, is DAMVIQNPRYQVTQFGKPVTLSCSQTLNHNVMYWYQQKSSQAPKLLFHYYDKDFNNEADTPDNFQSRRPNTSFCFLDIRSPGLGDTAMYLCATSRDSVSYEQYFGPGTRLTVT.